Given below is one T cell receptor beta chain in context. Its antigen is currently unknown. This specimen belongs to a study of vaccination effects on CD4 cells after COVID-19. Expansion with viral peptide pools was applied to antigen-specific CD4+ T cells by the ViraFEST assay prior to sequencing. A 10-day culture period preceded the isolation of CD4+ T cells. Each person got two doses of an mRNA SARS-CoV-2 vaccine, BNT162b2 or mRNA-1273. CDR1 MGHDK and CDR2 SYGVNS come from the germline V gene. The CDR3 consists of 14 residues. The V gene end was trimmed by 6 bases and the J gene end by 6 bases; junction bases not matched to a gene: 6. Using immunoSEQ multiplex PCR, the repertoire was profiled, and TCRdb retains in-frame clones only, with some absent. This sample has around 26,000 clones; 60% to 80% occur once, and the top ten carry around 8.2%.

The specimen comprised CD4+ T cells from PBMCs cultured with SARS-CoV-2 spike peptides, sampled after COVID-19 vaccination. The chain uses TRBV25-1 and TRBJ1-1; 11 bases map to TRBD1. The TCR was taken from a human donor who received a COVID-19 vaccine. This CDR3 reads CASRPDRGRAEAFF. In nucleotides, the CDR3 is TGTGCCAGCAGACCGGACAGGGGGCGGGCTGAAGCTTTCTTT.